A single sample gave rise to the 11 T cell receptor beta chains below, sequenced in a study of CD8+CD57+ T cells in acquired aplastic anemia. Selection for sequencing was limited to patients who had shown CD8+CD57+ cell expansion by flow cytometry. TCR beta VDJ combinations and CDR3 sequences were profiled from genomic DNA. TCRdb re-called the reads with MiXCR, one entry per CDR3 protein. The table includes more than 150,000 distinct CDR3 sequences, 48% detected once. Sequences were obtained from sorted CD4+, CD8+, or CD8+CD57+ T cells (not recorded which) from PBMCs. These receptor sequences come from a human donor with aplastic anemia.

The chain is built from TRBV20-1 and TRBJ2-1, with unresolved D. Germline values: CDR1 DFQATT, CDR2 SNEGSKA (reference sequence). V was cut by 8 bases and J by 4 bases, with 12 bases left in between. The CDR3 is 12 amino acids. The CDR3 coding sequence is TGCAGTCCCAAGTTGGGGTACAATGAGCAGTTCTTC. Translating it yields CSPKLGYNEQFF.

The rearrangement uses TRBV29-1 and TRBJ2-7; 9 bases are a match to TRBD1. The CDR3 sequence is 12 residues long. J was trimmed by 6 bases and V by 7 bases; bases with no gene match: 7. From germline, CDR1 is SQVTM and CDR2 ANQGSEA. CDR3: CSARDRVSEQYF. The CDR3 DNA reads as TGCAGCGCTCGGGACAGGGTATCCGAGCAGTACTTC.

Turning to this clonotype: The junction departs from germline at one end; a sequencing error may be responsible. CDR3 DNA: TGTGCCGGCAGTGAAGCACCTAGCACAGATACGCAGTATTTT. Translation: CAGSEAPSTDTQYF. This rearrangement joins TRBV2 to TRBJ2-3; D gene ambiguous. The CDR3 sequence is 14 residues long. From germline, CDR1 is SNHLY and CDR2 FYNNEI. The full variable domain, rest sourced from reference TRBV2 and TRBJ2-3, is EPEVTQTPSHQVTQMGQEVILRCVPISNHLYFYWYRQILGQKVEFLVSFYNNEISEKSEIFDDQFSVERPDGSNFTLKIRSTKLEDSAMYFCAGSEAPSTDTQYFGPGTRLTVL.

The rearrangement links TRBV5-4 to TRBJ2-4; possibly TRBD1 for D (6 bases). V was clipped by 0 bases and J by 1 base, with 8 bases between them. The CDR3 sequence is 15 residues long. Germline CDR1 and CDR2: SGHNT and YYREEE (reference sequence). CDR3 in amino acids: CASSLAQGAKNIQYF. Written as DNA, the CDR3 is TGTGCCAGCAGCTTGGCCCAGGGGGCCAAAAACATTCAGTACTTC.

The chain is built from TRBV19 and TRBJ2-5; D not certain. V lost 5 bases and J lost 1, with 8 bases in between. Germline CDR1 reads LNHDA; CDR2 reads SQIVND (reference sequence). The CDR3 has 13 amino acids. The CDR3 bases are TGTGCCAGTAGTCGACGTTTCCAAGAGACCCAGTACTTC. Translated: CASSRRFQETQYF.

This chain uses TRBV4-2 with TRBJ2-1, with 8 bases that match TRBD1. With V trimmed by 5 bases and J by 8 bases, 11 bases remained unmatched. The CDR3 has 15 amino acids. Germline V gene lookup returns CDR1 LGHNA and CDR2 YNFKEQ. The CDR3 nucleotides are TGTGCCAGCAGCGCCGTACAGGGGGACAGGCATGAGCAGTTCTTC. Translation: CASSAVQGDRHEQFF.

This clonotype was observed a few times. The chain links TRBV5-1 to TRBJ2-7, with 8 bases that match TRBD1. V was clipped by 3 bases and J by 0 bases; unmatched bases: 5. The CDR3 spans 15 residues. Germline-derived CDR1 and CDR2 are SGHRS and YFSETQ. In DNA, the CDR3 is TGCGCCAGCAGCTGGAACAGGGGGAGCTCCTACGAGCAGTACTTC. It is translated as CASSWNRGSSYEQYF. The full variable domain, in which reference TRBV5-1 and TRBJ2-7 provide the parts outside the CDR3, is KAGVTQTPRYLIKTRGQQVTLSCSPISGHRSVSWYQQTPGQGLQFLFEYFSETQRNKGNFPGRFSGRQFSNSRSEMNVSTLELGDSALYLCASSWNRGSSYEQYFGPGTRLTVT.

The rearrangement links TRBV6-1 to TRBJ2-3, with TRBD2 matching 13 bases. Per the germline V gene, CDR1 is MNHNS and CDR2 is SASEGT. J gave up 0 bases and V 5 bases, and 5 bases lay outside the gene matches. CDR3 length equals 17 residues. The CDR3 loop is CASSRLAGGGSTDTQYF. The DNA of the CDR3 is TGTGCCAGCAGTCGACTAGCGGGGGGTGGCAGCACAGATACGCAGTATTTT.

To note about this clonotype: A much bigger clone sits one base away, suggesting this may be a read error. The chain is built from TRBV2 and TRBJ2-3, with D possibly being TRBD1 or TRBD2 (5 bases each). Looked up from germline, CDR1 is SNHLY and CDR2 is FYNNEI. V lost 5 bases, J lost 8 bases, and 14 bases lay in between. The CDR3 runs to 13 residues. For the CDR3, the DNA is TGTGCCAGCAGTTCCGGGACGATGAGTACGCAGTATTTT. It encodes CASSSGTMSTQYF.

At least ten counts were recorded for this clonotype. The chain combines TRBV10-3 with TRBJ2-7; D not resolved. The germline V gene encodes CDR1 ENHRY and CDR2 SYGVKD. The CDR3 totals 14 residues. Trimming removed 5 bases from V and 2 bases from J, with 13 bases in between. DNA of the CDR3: TGTGCCATCAGTCCAATCGGCTACGCCTACGAGCAGTACTTC. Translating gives CAISPIGYAYEQYF.

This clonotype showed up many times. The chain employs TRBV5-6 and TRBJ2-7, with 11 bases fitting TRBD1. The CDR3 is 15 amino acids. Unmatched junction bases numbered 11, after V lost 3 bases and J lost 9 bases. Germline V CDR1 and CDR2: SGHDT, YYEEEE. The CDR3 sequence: CASSWTGGAFRGQYF. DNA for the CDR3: TGTGCCAGCAGCTGGACAGGGGGCGCGTTCCGAGGGCAGTACTTC.